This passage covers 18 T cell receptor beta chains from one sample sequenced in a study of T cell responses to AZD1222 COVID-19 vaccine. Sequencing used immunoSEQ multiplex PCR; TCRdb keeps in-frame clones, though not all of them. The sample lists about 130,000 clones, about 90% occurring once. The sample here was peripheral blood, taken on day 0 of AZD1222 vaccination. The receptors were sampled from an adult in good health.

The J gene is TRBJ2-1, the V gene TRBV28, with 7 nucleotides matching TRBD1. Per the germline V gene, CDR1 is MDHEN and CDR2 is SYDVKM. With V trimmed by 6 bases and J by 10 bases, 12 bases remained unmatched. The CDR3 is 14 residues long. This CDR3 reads CASSSPHSTGEQFF. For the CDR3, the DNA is TGTGCCAGCAGCTCACCCCATTCGACAGGGGAGCAGTTCTTC. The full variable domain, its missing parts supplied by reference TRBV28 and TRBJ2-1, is DVKVTQSSRYLVKRTGEKVFLECVQDMDHENMFWYRQDPGLGLRLIYFSYDVKMKEKGDIPEGYSVSREKKERFSLILESASTNQTSMYLCASSSPHSTGEQFFGPGTRLTVL.

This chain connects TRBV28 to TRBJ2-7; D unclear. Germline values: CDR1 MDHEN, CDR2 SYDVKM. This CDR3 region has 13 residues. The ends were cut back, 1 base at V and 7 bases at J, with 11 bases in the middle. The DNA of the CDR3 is TGTGCCAGCAGTTTATCGACTTTCGGAGAGCAGTACTTC. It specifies CASSLSTFGEQYF.

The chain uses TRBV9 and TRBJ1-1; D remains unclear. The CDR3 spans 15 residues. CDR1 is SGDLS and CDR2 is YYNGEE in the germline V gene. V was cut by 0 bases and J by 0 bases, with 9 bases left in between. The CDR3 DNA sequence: TGTGCCAGCAGCGTAGAGAACGAGATGAACACTGAAGCTTTCTTT. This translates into CASSVENEMNTEAFF. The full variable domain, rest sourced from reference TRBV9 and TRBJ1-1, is DSGVTQTPKHLITATGQRVTLRCSPRSGDLSVYWYQQSLDQGLQFLIQYYNGEERAKGNILERFSAQQFPDLHSELNLSSLELGDSALYFCASSVENEMNTEAFFGQGTRLTVV.

CDR3 DNA: TGCGCCAGCAGCCCACAAATTCGTGGGACCTTGGGGGAGACCCAGTACTTC. This codes for CASSPQIRGTLGETQYF. This chain uses TRBV5-1 with TRBJ2-5, with D perhaps being TRBD1 or TRBD2 (5 bases each). Trimming took 4 bases from V and 5 from J, leaving 24 bases between them. Germline V lookup: CDR1 SGHRS, CDR2 YFSETQ. The CDR3 extends over 17 amino acids.

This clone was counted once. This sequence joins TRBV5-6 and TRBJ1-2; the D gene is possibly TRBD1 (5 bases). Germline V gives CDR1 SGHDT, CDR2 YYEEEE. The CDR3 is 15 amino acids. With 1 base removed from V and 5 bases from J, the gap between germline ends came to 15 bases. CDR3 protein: CASSLPAGKGYGYTF. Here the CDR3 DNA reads TGTGCCAGCAGCTTGCCGGCAGGGAAAGGGTATGGCTACACCTTC.

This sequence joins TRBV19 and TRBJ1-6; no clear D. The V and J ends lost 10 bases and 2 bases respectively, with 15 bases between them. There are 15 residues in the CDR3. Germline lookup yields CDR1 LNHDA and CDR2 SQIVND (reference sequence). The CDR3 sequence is CATNTGGTYNSPLHF. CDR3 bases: TGTGCCACCAATACGGGAGGAACCTATAATTCACCCCTCCACTTT.

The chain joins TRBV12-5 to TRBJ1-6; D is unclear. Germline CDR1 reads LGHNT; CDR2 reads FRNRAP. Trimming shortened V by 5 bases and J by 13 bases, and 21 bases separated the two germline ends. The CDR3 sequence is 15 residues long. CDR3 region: CASGGTSGTRVPLHF. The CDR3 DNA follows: TGTGCTAGTGGTGGCACTTCAGGTACAAGAGTCCCCCTCCACTTT. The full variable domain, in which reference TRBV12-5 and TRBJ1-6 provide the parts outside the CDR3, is DARVTQTPRHKVTEMGQEVTMRCQPILGHNTVFWYRQTMMQGLELLAYFRNRAPLDDSGMPKDRFSAEMPDATLATLKIQPSEPRDSAVYFCASGGTSGTRVPLHFGNGTRLTVT.

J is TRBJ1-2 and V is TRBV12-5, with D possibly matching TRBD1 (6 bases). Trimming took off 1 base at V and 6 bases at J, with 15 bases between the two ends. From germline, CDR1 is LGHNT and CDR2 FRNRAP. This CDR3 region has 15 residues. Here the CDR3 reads CASGLASNRANGYTF. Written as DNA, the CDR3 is TGTGCTAGTGGTTTGGCTTCGAACAGGGCAAATGGCTACACCTTC.

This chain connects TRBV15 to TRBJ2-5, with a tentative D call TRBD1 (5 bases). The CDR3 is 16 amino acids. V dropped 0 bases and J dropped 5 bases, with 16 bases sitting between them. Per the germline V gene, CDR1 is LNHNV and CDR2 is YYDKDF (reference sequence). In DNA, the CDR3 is TGTGCCACCAGCAGAGATGTTCAGGGTCGAGGTGAGACCCAGTACTTC. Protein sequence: CATSRDVQGRGETQYF.

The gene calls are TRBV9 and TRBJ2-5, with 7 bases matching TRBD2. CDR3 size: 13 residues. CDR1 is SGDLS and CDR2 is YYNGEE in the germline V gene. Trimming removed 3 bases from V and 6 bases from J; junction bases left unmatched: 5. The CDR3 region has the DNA TGTGCCAGCAGCGAAAGCGGGGATAAGACCCAGTACTTC. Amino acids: CASSESGDKTQYF.

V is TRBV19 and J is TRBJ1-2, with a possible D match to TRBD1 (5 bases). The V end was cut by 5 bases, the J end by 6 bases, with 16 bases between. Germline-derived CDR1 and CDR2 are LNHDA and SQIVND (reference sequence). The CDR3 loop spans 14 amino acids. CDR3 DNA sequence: TGTGCCAGTAGTCTGGACTGGGACGGTGATGGCTACACCTTC. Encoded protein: CASSLDWDGDGYTF.

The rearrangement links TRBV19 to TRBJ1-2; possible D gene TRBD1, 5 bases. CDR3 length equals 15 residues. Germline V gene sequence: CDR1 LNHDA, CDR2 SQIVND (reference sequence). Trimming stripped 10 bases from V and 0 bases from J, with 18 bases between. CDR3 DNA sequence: TGTGCCACTCGGGACTCTAGCTTTGCTAACTATGGCTACACCTTC. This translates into CATRDSSFANYGYTF. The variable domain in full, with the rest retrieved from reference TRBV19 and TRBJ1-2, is DGGITQSPKYLFRKEGQNVTLSCEQNLNHDAMYWYRQDPGQGLRLIYYSQIVNDFQKGDIAEGYSVSREKKESFPLTVTSAQKNPTAFYLCATRDSSFANYGYTFGSGTRLTVV.

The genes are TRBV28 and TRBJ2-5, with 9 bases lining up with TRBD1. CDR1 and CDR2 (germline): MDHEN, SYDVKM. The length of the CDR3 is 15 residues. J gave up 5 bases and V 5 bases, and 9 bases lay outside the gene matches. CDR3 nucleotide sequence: TGTGCCAGCAGTCGAGAGGACAGGGGAGGCGAGACCCAGTACTTC. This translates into CASSREDRGGETQYF.

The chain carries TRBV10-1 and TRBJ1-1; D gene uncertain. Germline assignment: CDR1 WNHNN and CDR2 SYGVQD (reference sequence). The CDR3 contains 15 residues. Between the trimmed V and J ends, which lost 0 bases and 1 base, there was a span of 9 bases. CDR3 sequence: CASSESLAGNTEAFF. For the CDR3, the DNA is TGCGCCAGCAGTGAGTCGTTAGCAGGGAACACTGAAGCTTTCTTT.

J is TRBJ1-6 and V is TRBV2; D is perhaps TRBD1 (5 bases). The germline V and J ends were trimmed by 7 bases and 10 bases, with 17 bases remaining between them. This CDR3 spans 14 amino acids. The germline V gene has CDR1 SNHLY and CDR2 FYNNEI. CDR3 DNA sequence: TGTGCCAGCACCTATGGGACCGGGAGCTCACCCCTCCACTTT. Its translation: CASTYGTGSSPLHF.

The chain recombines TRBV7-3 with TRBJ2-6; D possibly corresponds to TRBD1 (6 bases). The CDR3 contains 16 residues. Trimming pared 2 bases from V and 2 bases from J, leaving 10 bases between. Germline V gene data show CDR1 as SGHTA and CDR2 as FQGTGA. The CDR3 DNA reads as TGTGCCAGCAGCTTAGGGCCAGGGGCTGGGGCCAACGTCCTGACTTTC. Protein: CASSLGPGAGANVLTF.

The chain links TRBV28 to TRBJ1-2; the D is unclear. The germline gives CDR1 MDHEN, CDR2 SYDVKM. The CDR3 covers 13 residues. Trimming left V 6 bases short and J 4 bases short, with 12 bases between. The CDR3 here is CASSPSPIYGYTF. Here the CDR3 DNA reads TGTGCCAGCAGCCCAAGCCCAATCTATGGCTACACCTTC.

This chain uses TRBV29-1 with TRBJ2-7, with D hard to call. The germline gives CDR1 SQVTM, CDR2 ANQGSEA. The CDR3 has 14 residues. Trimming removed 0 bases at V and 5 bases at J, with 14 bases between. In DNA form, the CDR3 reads TGCAGCGTTGAAGATGGCCGTGCTGGCGACGAGCAGTACTTC. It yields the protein CSVEDGRAGDEQYF.